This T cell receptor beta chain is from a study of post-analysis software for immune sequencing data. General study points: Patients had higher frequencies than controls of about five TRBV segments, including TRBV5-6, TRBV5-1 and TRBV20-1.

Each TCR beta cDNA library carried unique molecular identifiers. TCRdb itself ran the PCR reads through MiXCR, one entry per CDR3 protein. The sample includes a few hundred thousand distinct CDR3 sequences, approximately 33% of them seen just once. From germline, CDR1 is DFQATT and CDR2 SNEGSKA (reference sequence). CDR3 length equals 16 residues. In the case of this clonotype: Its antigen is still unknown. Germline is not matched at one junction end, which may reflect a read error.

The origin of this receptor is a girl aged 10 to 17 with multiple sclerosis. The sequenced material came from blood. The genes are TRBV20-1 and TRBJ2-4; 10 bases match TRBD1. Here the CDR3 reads CSAPFGGQGAKNIQYF. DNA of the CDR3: TGTAGTGCTCCTTTCGGGGGACAGGGGGCCAAAAACATTCAGTACTTC.